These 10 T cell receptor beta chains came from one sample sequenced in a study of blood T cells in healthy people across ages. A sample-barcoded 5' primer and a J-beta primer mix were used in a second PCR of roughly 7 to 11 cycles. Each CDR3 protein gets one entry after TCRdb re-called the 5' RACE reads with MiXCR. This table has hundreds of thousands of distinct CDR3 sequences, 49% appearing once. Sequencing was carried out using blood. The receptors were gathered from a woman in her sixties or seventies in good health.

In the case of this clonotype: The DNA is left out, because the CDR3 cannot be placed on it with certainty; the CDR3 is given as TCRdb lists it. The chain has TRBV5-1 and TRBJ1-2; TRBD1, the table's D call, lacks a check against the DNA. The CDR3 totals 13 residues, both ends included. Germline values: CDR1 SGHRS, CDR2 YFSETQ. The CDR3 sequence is CASSWGQGAPTTF.

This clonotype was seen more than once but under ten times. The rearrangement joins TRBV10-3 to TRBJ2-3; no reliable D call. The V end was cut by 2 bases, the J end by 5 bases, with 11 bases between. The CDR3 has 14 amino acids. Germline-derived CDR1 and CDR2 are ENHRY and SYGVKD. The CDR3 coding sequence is TGTGCCATCAGTGAGGGCATAGAAGGAGATACGCAGTATTTT. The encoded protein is CAISEGIEGDTQYF.

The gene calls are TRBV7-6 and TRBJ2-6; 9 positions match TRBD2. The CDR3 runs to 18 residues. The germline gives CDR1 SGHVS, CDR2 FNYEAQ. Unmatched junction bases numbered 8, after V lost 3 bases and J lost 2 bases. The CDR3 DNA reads TGTGCCAGCAGCTTCGAGCTAGCGGGGAGTGCTGGGGCCAACGTCCTGACTTTC. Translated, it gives CASSFELAGSAGANVLTF.

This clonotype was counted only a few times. CDR3 in DNA: TGCAGCGGGGAGGCGGCTTACCAAGAGACCCAGTACTTC. Translating gives CSGEAAYQETQYF. J is TRBJ2-5 and V is TRBV29-1, with a tentative D call TRBD2 (6 bases). This CDR3 comprises 13 residues. Germline loops: CDR1 SQVTM, CDR2 ANQGSEA. V lost 7 bases and J lost 0, with 12 bases in between. Full variable domain (outside the CDR3, taken from reference TRBV29-1 and TRBJ2-5): SAVISQKPSRDICQRGTSLTIQCQVDSQVTMMFWYRQQPGQSLTLIATANQGSEATYESGFVIDKFPISRPNLTFSTLTVSNMSPEDSSIYLCSGEAAYQETQYFGPGTRLLVL.

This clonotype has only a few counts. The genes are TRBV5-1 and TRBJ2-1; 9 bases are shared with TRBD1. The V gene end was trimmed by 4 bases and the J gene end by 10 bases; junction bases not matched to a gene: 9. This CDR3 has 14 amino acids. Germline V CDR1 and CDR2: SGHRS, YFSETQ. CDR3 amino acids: CASSLDRGSNEQFF. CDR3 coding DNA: TGCGCCAGCAGCCTCGACAGGGGGTCTAACGAGCAGTTCTTC. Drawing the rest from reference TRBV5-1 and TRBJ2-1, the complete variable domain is KAGVTQTPRYLIKTRGQQVTLSCSPISGHRSVSWYQQTPGQGLQFLFEYFSETQRNKGNFPGRFSGRQFSNSRSEMNVSTLELGDSALYLCASSLDRGSNEQFFGPGTRLTVL.

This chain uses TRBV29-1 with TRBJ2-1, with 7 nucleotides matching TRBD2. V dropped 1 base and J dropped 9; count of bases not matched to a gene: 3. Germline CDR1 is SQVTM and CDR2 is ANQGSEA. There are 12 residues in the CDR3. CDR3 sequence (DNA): TGCAGCGTTGAAGGCGGGGGATCTGAGCAGTTCTTC. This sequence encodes CSVEGGGSEQFF.

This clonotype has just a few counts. CDR3 region: CASSDAANEQFF. The CDR3 DNA reads TGTGCCAGCAGTGATGCTGCGAATGAGCAGTTCTTC. The chain uses TRBV2 and TRBJ2-1; the D is unclear. V gave up 3 bases and J gave up 7 bases, with 7 bases separating them. Looked up from germline, CDR1 is SNHLY and CDR2 is FYNNEI. The CDR3 has 12 residues.

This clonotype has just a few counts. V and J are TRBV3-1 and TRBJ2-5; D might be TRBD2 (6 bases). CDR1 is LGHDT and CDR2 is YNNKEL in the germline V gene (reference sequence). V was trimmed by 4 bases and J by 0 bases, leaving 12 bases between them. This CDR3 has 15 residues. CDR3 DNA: TGTGCCAGCAGCCCCCACGGGGGAAACCAAGAGACCCAGTACTTC. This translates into CASSPHGGNQETQYF.

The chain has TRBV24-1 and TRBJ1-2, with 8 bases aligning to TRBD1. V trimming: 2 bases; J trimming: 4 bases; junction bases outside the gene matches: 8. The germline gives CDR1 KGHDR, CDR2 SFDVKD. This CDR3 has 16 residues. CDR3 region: CATSDYRHGQGYGYTF. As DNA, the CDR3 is TGTGCCACCAGTGATTATCGACACGGACAGGGCTATGGCTACACCTTC.

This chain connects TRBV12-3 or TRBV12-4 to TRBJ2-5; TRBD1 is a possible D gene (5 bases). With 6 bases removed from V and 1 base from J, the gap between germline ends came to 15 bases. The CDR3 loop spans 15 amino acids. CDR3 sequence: CASSRSQGIQETQYF. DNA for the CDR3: TGTGCCAGCAGCCGATCCCAGGGTATCCAAGAGACCCAGTACTTC.